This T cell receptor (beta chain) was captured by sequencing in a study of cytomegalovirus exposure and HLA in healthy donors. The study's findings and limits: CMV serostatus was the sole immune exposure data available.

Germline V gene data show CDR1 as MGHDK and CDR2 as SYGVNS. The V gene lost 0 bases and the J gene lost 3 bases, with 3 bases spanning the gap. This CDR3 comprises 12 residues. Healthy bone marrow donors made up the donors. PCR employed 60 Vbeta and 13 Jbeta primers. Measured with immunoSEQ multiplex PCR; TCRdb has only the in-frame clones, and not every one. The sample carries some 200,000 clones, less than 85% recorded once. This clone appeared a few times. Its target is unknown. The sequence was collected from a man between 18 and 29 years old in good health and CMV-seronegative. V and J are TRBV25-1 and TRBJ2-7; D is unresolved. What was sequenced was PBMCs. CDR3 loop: CASSEYNYEQYF. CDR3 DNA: TGTGCCAGCAGTGAATATAACTACGAGCAGTACTTC.